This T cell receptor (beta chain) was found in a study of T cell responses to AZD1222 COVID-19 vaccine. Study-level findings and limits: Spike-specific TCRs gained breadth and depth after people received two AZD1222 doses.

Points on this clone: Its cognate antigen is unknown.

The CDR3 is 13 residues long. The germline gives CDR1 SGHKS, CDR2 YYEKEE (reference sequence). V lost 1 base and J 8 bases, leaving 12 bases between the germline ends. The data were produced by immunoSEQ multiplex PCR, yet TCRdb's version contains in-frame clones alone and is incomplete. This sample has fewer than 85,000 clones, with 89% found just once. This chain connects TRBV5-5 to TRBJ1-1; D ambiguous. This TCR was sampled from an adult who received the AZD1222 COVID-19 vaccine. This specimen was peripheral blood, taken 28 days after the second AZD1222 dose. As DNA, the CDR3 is TGTGCCAGCAGCTTGCCCCAGCTATGGGAAGCTTTCTTT. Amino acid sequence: CASSLPQLWEAFF. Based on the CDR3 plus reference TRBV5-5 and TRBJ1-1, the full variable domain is DAGVTQSPTHLIKTRGQQVTLRCSPISGHKSVSWYQQVLGQGPQFIFQYYEKEERGRGNFPDRFSARQFPNYSSELNVNALLLGDSALYLCASSLPQLWEAFFGQGTRLTVV.